This T cell receptor beta chain was identified in a study of control samples from healthy donors and cancer patients. Looked up from germline, CDR1 is SGHNT and CDR2 is YYREEE (reference sequence). V lost 0 bases, J lost 2 bases, and 9 bases lay in between. This CDR3 has 14 amino acids. Generated by immunoSEQ multiplex PCR, the TCRdb table keeps only in-frame clones and is missing some. This table has roughly 170,000 clones, 75% to 95% appearing once. This sequence originates from a woman aged 40 to 55 in good health. The source material was blood. The chain joins TRBV5-4 to TRBJ2-7; the D is unclear. CDR3 DNA: TGTGCCAGCAGCTTGGATGGCAGACCCTACGAGCAGTACTTC. Translation gives CASSLDGRPYEQYF.